One sample yielded the 9 T cell receptor beta chains listed below, sequenced in a study of shared clonotypes between healthy human individuals. Method: immunoSEQ multiplex PCR; TCRdb's copy keeps in-frame clones and lacks some. The profile shows under 2,000,000 clones, about 95% of them singletons. The naive CD8 population came from CD45RO-negative cells selected for CCR7, without terminally differentiated effector memory CD45RA+ cells. Sequenced sample: naive CD8+ T cells sorted from blood. The receptors shown here come from a man aged 18 to 30 in good health.

The rearrangement uses TRBV4-3 and TRBJ2-2, with TRBD2 as a possible D gene (5 bases). The CDR3 contains 14 residues. Trimming left V 2 bases short and J 6 bases short, with 10 bases between. Looked up from germline, CDR1 is LGHNA and CDR2 is YSLEER. CDR3 DNA sequence: TGCGCCAGCAGCCAATATGAGGGAGCCGGGGAGCTGTTTTTT. Translating gives CASSQYEGAGELFF.

In this sample, this clone turned up a few times. V is TRBV15 and J is TRBJ2-2, with 7 bases that match TRBD2. The CDR3 length is 14 residues. Germline trimming cut 0 bases from V and 7 bases from J; bases unmatched to any gene: 2. In germline, CDR1 is LNHNV, CDR2 YYDKDF (reference sequence). CDR3 nucleotides: TGTGCCACCAGCAGAGATCGGGGGGTCGGGGAGCTGTTTTTT. Encoded protein: CATSRDRGVGELFF.

This chain links TRBV28 with TRBJ2-1; 9 nucleotides align to TRBD1. The V segment lost 5 bases and the J segment 5 bases; nucleotides outside the gene matches: 4. Germline loops: CDR1 MDHEN, CDR2 SYDVKM. The CDR3 length is 14 residues. The CDR3 region is CASSARDRDNEQFF. CDR3 DNA: TGTGCCAGCAGTGCCCGGGACAGGGACAATGAGCAGTTCTTC. Full variable domain (missing parts from reference TRBV28 and TRBJ2-1): DVKVTQSSRYLVKRTGEKVFLECVQDMDHENMFWYRQDPGLGLRLIYFSYDVKMKEKGDIPEGYSVSREKKERFSLILESASTNQTSMYLCASSARDRDNEQFFGPGTRLTVL.

The gene calls are TRBV30 and TRBJ2-1; D gene ambiguous. This CDR3 has 15 residues. CDR1 GTSNPN and CDR2 SVGIG come from the germline V gene (reference sequence). V gave up 2 bases and J gave up 7 bases, with 18 bases separating them. The CDR3 here is CAWSPQPILGNEQFF. Written as DNA, the CDR3 is TGTGCCTGGAGTCCCCAGCCTATTCTTGGGAATGAGCAGTTCTTC.

J is TRBJ1-4 and V is TRBV27; tentatively, D is TRBD1 (6 bases). This CDR3 contains 14 residues. The V and J ends lost 2 bases and 8 bases respectively, with 12 bases between them. Germline V lookup: CDR1 MNHEY, CDR2 SMNVEV (reference sequence). The CDR3 DNA reads TGTGCCAGCAGTTTAATGGGGGCGGAGGAAAAACTGTTTTTT. Amino acid sequence: CASSLMGAEEKLFF.

The chain is built from TRBV5-1 and TRBJ1-6, with D unresolved. Looked up from germline, CDR1 is SGHRS and CDR2 is YFSETQ. CDR3 length equals 14 residues. V shed 4 bases and J shed 6 bases, with 11 bases lying between them. This CDR3 reads CASSPGPSNSPLHF. The DNA for the CDR3 is TGCGCCAGCAGCCCCGGACCGAGTAATTCACCCCTCCACTTT.

V and J are TRBV27 and TRBJ2-7; D not certain. The CDR3 runs 14 residues. Trimming left V 3 bases short and J 3 bases short, with 12 bases between. Looked up from germline, CDR1 is MNHEY and CDR2 is SMNVEV (reference sequence). CDR3 DNA sequence: TGTGCCAGCAGTTTCAACGGCCCCTACTACGAGCAGTACTTC. Protein product: CASSFNGPYYEQYF.

The count of this clone is one. The DNA for the CDR3 is TGCGCCAGCAGCCAAGATGGAAGGGAAGGAAACACCATATATTTT. Its translation: CASSQDGREGNTIYF. The chain couples TRBV4-1 to TRBJ1-3; D unresolved. V lost 0 bases, J lost 4 bases, and 10 bases lay in between. The CDR3 has 15 amino acids. Germline assignment: CDR1 MGHRA and CDR2 YSYEKL.

Comments on this clone: The same CDR3 arises from other DNA sequences in this sample as well. The rearrangement joins TRBV9 to TRBJ2-1; 8 bases align to TRBD1. CDR3 length: 15 amino acids. Germline-derived CDR1 and CDR2 are SGDLS and YYNGEE. Trimming removed 3 bases from V and 0 bases from J; junction bases left unmatched: 2. The CDR3 DNA reads as TGTGCCAGCAGCGGTACAGGGGGCTCCTACAATGAGCAGTTCTTC. Its translation: CASSGTGGSYNEQFF. Looking up the rest from reference TRBV9 and TRBJ2-1 gives the full variable domain: DSGVTQTPKHLITATGQRVTLRCSPRSGDLSVYWYQQSLDQGLQFLIQYYNGEERAKGNILERFSAQQFPDLHSELNLSSLELGDSALYFCASSGTGGSYNEQFFGPGTRLTVL.